These 10 T cell receptor beta chains originate from one sample sequenced in a study of blood T cells in healthy people across ages. With a J-beta primer mix and a sample-barcoded 5' primer, a second PCR ran roughly 7 to 11 cycles. TCRdb re-analysed the 5' RACE reads in MiXCR, keeping a single row per CDR3 protein. The sample records roughly 1.7 million distinct CDR3 sequences, 30% to 35% being singletons. Specimen: blood. These receptors all come from a woman aged 25 to 39 in good health.

This clonotype was seen a few times. The chain couples TRBV20-1 to TRBJ2-4; TRBD2 might be the D (6 bases). Germline assignment: CDR1 DFQATT and CDR2 SNEGSKA (reference sequence). V was clipped by 6 bases and J by 1 base, with 13 bases between them. This CDR3 is built from 14 residues. The CDR3 protein is CSAAGSLAKNIQYF. The CDR3 nucleotides read TGCAGTGCGGCCGGGAGTCTTGCCAAAAACATTCAGTACTTC.

The chain joins TRBV7-9 to TRBJ2-3, with a weak D call TRBD2 (6 bases). The V gene lost 5 bases and the J gene lost 9 bases, with 15 bases spanning the gap. CDR3 length: 13 residues. Germline CDR1 SEHNR, CDR2 FQNEAQ (reference sequence). In DNA, the CDR3 is TGTGCCAGCAGCCCTGGGGACTCGGGAACGCAGTATTTT. Translation gives CASSPGDSGTQYF.

V gene TRBV27 combines with J gene TRBJ1-4; D might be TRBD1 (5 bases). Germline V CDR1 and CDR2: MNHEY, SMNVEV (reference sequence). Trimming stripped 5 bases from V and 6 bases from J, with 16 bases between. The CDR3 has 15 residues. DNA of the CDR3: TGTGCCAGCAGTAATGAGGGGCAGGATGATGAAAAACTGTTTTTT. Protein product: CASSNEGQDDEKLFF.

The chain uses TRBV20-1 and TRBJ2-7; 13 nucleotides match TRBD2. The CDR3 loop spans 15 amino acids. CDR1 is DFQATT and CDR2 is SNEGSKA in the germline V gene (reference sequence). V shed 1 base, J shed 4 bases, and the junction held 4 bases outside the gene matches. This chain's CDR3 is CSARAWTSGSYEQYF. The CDR3 region has the DNA TGCAGTGCTAGAGCCTGGACTAGCGGGAGTTACGAGCAGTACTTC.

The rearrangement links TRBV27 to TRBJ2-1; the D gene is possibly TRBD1 (6 bases). There are 13 residues in the CDR3. V was trimmed by 5 bases and J by 5 bases, leaving 10 bases between them. CDR1 and CDR2 (germline): MNHEY, SMNVEV (reference sequence). CDR3 sequence: CASSIRDNNEQFF. The CDR3 DNA is TGTGCCAGCAGTATCCGGGACAACAATGAGCAGTTCTTC.

This rearrangement joins TRBV7-8 to TRBJ2-7; D call uncertain. Trimming shortened V by 3 bases and J by 2 bases, and 8 bases separated the two germline ends. CDR3 length equals 13 residues. CDR1 and CDR2 (germline): SGHVS, FQNEAQ. CDR3 bases: TGTGCCAGCAGCTTGGGTTATACCTACGAGCAGTACTTC. Protein product: CASSLGYTYEQYF.

The sample holds many counts of this clonotype. The J gene is TRBJ2-5, the V gene TRBV7-9, with D perhaps matching TRBD1 or TRBD2 (5 bases each). Germline loops: CDR1 SEHNR, CDR2 FQNEAQ (reference sequence). Trimming cost V 4 bases and J 2 bases, with 20 bases left between them. The CDR3 has 17 residues. Written as DNA, the CDR3 is TGTGCCAGCAGCTACCCCCGATACGGGACGGGGCAAGAGACCCAGTACTTC. Protein: CASSYPRYGTGQETQYF.

This clonotype was recorded at least ten times. V gene TRBV20-1 combines with J gene TRBJ2-5; D ambiguous. The ends were cut back, 3 bases at V and 4 bases at J, with 9 bases in the middle. The CDR3 is 12 amino acids. Per the germline V gene, CDR1 is DFQATT and CDR2 is SNEGSKA (reference sequence). DNA of the CDR3: TGCAGTGCTAGCGAGGCAGGAGAGACCCAGTACTTC. It codes for CSASEAGETQYF.

This clonotype has at least ten counts. V is TRBV20-1 and J is TRBJ2-5; 11 bases line up with TRBD1. This CDR3 has 14 amino acids. Germline lookup yields CDR1 DFQATT and CDR2 SNEGSKA (reference sequence). The V segment lost 6 bases and the J segment 4 bases; nucleotides outside the gene matches: 7. The CDR3 bases are TGCAGTGCCAGTGGACAGGGGGCACGAGAGACCCAGTACTTC. Protein sequence: CSASGQGARETQYF.

This clonotype was seen at least ten times. This chain connects TRBV2 to TRBJ2-7, with 9 bases aligning to TRBD1. In germline, CDR1 is SNHLY, CDR2 FYNNEI. The CDR3 has 12 amino acids. J gave up 5 bases and V 11 bases, and 7 bases lay outside the gene matches. The CDR3 loop is CASGQGPHEQYF. DNA of the CDR3: TGTGCCTCGGGACAGGGCCCCCACGAGCAGTACTTC.